The clone carrying this TCR beta chain was seen just once. This sample was taken from a study of blood T cell repertoires in COVID-19. Study background: The analysed material was cDNA or gDNA that came from T cells, B-cell-depleted T cells, or PBMCs.

Across 20 to 25 US areas, participants ranged in age from roughly 18 to 95 years. Grouping used clinical history reported by participants in a survey and questionnaire. The length of the CDR3 is 15 residues. Trimming took 3 bases from V and 2 from J; bases not matched to a gene: 5. Germline-derived CDR1 and CDR2 are SGDLS and YYNGEE. Per the original methods: Reference gene primers were amplified, and this amplification served to estimate nucleated cell counts. Clones were sequenced by immunoSEQ multiplex PCR, and TCRdb holds only the in-frame ones, with some missing. The DNA gave D and trimming, while V, J and clone size come from that table. Of roughly 200,000 clones in the sample, about nine tenths were seen once.

The sequencing sample was made of PBMCs or T cells enriched from blood (not recorded which). The chain joins TRBV9 to TRBJ1-5; 7 nucleotides match TRBD1. This clonotype was sampled from a man aged 30 to 39 who had recovered from COVID-19. This CDR3 reads CASSGTGVGNQPQHF. The CDR3, as DNA: TGTGCCAGCAGCGGCACAGGGGTTGGCAATCAGCCCCAGCATTTT.